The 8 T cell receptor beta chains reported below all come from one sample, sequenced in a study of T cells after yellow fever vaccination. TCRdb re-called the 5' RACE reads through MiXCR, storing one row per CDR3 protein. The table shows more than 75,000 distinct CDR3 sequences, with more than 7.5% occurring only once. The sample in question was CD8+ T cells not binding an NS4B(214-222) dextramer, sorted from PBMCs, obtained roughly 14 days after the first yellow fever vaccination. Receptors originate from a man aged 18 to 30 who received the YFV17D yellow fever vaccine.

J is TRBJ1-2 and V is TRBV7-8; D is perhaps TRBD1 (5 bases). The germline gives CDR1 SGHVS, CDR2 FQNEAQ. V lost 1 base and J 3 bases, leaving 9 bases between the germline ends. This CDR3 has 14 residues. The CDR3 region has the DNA TGTGCCAGCAGCTTAGACTGGGGCGACTATGGCTACACCTTC. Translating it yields CASSLDWGDYGYTF.

CDR3 in amino acids: CASSQHSGGSTDTQYF. The CDR3 DNA follows: TGCGCCAGCAGCCAACATAGCGGGGGGAGCACAGATACGCAGTATTTT. The chain is built from TRBV4-1 and TRBJ2-3; 10 bases match TRBD2. The germline CDR1 and CDR2 sequences are MGHRA and YSYEKL. Trimming removed 2 bases from V and 0 bases from J; junction bases left unmatched: 2. The CDR3 spans 16 residues.

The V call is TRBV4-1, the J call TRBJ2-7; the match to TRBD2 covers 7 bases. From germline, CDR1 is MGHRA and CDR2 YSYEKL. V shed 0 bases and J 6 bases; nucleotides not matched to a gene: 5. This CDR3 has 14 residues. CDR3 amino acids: CASSQDQGGGEQYV. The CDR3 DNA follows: TGCGCCAGCAGCCAAGACCAGGGCGGGGGCGAGCAGTACGTC.

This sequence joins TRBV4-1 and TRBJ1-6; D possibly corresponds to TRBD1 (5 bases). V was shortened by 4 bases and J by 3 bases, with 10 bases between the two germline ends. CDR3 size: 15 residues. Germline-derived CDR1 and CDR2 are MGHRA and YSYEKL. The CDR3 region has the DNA TGCGCCAGCAGCCCCAGGGCGGACTATAATTCACCCCTCCACTTT. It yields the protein CASSPRADYNSPLHF.

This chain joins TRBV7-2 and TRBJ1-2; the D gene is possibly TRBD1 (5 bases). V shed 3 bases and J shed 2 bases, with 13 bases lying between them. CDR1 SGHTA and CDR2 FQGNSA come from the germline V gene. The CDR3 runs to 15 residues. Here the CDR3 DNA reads TGTACCAGCAGCTTTGGGGCAGTTATAAACTATGGCTACACCTTC. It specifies CTSSFGAVINYGYTF.

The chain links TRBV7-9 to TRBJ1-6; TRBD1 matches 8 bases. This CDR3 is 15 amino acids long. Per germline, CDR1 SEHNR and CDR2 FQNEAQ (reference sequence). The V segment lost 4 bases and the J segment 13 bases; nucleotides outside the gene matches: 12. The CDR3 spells CASSSGKDRAFPLHF. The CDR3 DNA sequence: TGTGCCAGCAGCTCAGGCAAGGACAGGGCCTTCCCCCTCCACTTT.

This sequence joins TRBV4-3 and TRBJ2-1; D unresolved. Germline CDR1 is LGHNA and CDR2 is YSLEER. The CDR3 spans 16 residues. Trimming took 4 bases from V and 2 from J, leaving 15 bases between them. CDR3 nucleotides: TGCGCCAGCAGCCCACGCGCGGCCGGACCCTACAATGAGCAGTTCTTC. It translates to CASSPRAAGPYNEQFF.

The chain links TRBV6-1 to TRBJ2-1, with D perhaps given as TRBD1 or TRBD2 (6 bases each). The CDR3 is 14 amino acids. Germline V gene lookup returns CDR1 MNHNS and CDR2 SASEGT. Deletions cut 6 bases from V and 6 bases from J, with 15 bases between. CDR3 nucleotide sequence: TGTGCCAGCAGACAGGGCCTGGGGGGCAATGAGCAGTTCTTC. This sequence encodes CASRQGLGGNEQFF.